What follows is one T cell receptor beta chain and its context. What it binds is not known. Germline V gives CDR1 SGHNT, CDR2 YYREEE (reference sequence). The CDR3 extends over 18 amino acids. Trimming cost V 4 bases and J 0 bases; bases outside gene matches: 9. These data come from a study of cytomegalovirus exposure and HLA in healthy donors. It was with 60 Vbeta and 13 Jbeta primers that the PCR ran. Only in-frame clones appear in the TCRdb table, and some are missing; sequencing was by immunoSEQ multiplex PCR. The table has 120,000 or so clones, roughly 10% seen once. General observations from the study: When analyzed later, a missense DCLRE1C variant was found to be linked to TCR beta V- and J-gene trimming. Associated with cytomegalovirus, according to the listing, were 150 to 200 TCR beta chains. Most TCR sequences showed up rarely, but some public TCRs showed up in many donors.

This receptor was taken from a woman between 18 and 29 years old in good health and CMV-seropositive. The V gene is TRBV5-4, the J gene TRBJ2-3, with 12 bases aligning to TRBD2. Sequenced sample: PBMCs. CDR3 protein: CASSLGLAGHSSTDTQYF. DNA for the CDR3: TGTGCCAGCAGCCTAGGACTAGCGGGGCATTCTAGCACAGATACGCAGTATTTT. The variable domain in full, with the rest retrieved from reference TRBV5-4 and TRBJ2-3, is ETGVTQSPTHLIKTRGQQVTLRCSSQSGHNTVSWYQQALGQGPQFIFQYYREEENGRGNFPPRFSGLQFPNYSSELNVNALELDDSALYLCASSLGLAGHSSTDTQYFGPGTRLTVL.